This record concerns one T cell receptor (beta chain) sequence. The antigen is unknown. The CDR3 is 16 residues long. CDR1 is KGHDR and CDR2 is SFDVKD in the germline V gene. These data belong to a study of monozygotic twins with inflammatory bowel disease. Study-level findings and limits: Among twins, concordant and discordant pairs did not differ in repertoire similarity, possibly from limited power.

Per sample, reverse transcription was split into eight reactions. Two rounds of nested PCR, of roughly 15 and 9 cycles, were run on TCRalpha and TCRbeta cDNA. TCRdb reprocessed the 5' RACE reads and reports one entry per CDR3 protein, with no DNA. This sample's table reports around 400,000 distinct CDR3 sequences. Every donor provided one blood sample measuring about 2.3 ml. The receptor's source is a human donor with ulcerative colitis or Crohn's disease, or a healthy co-twin of an affected twin (not recorded which). The sample comprised blood. V is TRBV24-1 and J is TRBJ2-5; with no DNA, the TCRdb D assignment of TRBD1 cannot be verified. CDR3 region: CATSDPLGTDQETQYF.